A single sample is the source of the 13 T cell receptor beta chains below, sequenced in a study of shared clonotypes between healthy human individuals. Generated by immunoSEQ multiplex PCR, the TCRdb table keeps only in-frame clones and is missing some. The sample holds 2,500,000 or so clones; around nine tenths are singletons and the top ten take over 0.12%. The specimen was naive CD4+ T cells sorted from blood. The subset is: CD45RA+ positively selected. These receptors all come from a man between 18 and 35 years old in good health.

As regards this clone: One end of the junction is discordant with germline, which a read error may explain. The chain carries TRBV29-1 and TRBJ2-1; 10 bases fit TRBD1. There are 16 residues in the CDR3. In germline, CDR1 is SQVTM, CDR2 ANQGSEA. CDR3 sequence (DNA): TGCAGCGTCCTCCGGGACAGGGGCCTCTCCTACAATAAGCAGTTCTTC. Encoded protein: CSVLRDRGLSYNKQFF.

The chain has TRBV5-1 and TRBJ1-2; a possible D gene is TRBD1 (6 bases). The V gene's germline CDR1 is SGHRS and CDR2 YFSETQ. The CDR3 loop spans 14 amino acids. V gave up 3 bases and J gave up 2 bases, with 11 bases separating them. The CDR3 nucleotides are TGCGCCAGCAGCTCTACCACAGGGAACTATGGCTACACCTTC. This sequence encodes CASSSTTGNYGYTF. The full variable domain, with the rest looked up from reference TRBV5-1 and TRBJ1-2, is KAGVTQTPRYLIKTRGQQVTLSCSPISGHRSVSWYQQTPGQGLQFLFEYFSETQRNKGNFPGRFSGRQFSNSRSEMNVSTLELGDSALYLCASSSTTGNYGYTFGSGTRLTVV.

J is TRBJ2-7 and V is TRBV5-1, with 7 bases lining up with TRBD1. The length of the CDR3 is 14 residues. The junction had 5 bases not matched to a gene; V was cut back by 3 bases and J by 2 bases. Germline V gene data show CDR1 as SGHRS and CDR2 as YFSETQ. The CDR3 DNA follows: TGCGCCAGCAGCTACGCCGGGACAGCCTACGAGCAGTACTTC. It codes for CASSYAGTAYEQYF.

This chain joins TRBV6-5 and TRBJ1-3, with a tentative D call TRBD1 (5 bases). V was pared by 5 bases and J by 0 bases, with 11 bases between. The CDR3 length is 15 residues. CDR1 is MNHEY and CDR2 is SVGAGI in the germline V gene. The DNA of the CDR3 is TGTGCCAGCAGTAGGGGACCGACCTCTGGAAACACCATATATTTT. Translating gives CASSRGPTSGNTIYF.

The genes are TRBV28 and TRBJ2-3, with unresolved D. The CDR3 is 16 amino acids. Germline CDR1 is MDHEN and CDR2 is SYDVKM. V was cut by 5 bases and J by 5 bases, with 20 bases left in between. This chain's CDR3 is CASSLGRALGEDTQYF. As DNA, the CDR3 is TGTGCCAGCAGTCTAGGACGGGCCTTAGGTGAAGATACGCAGTATTTT.

The chain has TRBV5-4 and TRBJ2-7; 11 nucleotides agree with TRBD1. Germline CDR1 reads SGHNT; CDR2 reads YYREEE (reference sequence). The CDR3 is 15 amino acids. The trim removed 3 bases at V and 0 bases at J, leaving 2 bases unmatched. As DNA, the CDR3 is TGTGCCAGCAGCTGGACAGGGGGCGACTCCTACGAGCAGTACTTC. Translated: CASSWTGGDSYEQYF. The full variable domain, its missing parts supplied by reference TRBV5-4 and TRBJ2-7, is ETGVTQSPTHLIKTRGQQVTLRCSSQSGHNTVSWYQQALGQGPQFIFQYYREEENGRGNFPPRFSGLQFPNYSSELNVNALELDDSALYLCASSWTGGDSYEQYFGPGTRLTVT.

The chain combines TRBV14 with TRBJ2-1; 10 bases agree with TRBD1. J gave up 2 bases and V 4 bases, and 2 bases lay outside the gene matches. The CDR3 has 15 residues. Per germline, CDR1 SGHDN and CDR2 FVKESK. The CDR3, as DNA: TGTGCCAGCAGCCCGGGACAGGGGACCTACAATGAGCAGTTCTTC. This translates into CASSPGQGTYNEQFF. Full variable domain (missing parts from reference TRBV14 and TRBJ2-1): EAGVTQFPSHSVIEKGQTVTLRCDPISGHDNLYWYRRVMGKEIKFLLHFVKESKQDESGMPNNRFLAERTGGTYSTLKVQPAELEDSGVYFCASSPGQGTYNEQFFGPGTRLTVL.

The chain combines TRBV28 with TRBJ1-3, with D unresolved. V lost 5 bases, J lost 0 bases, and 8 bases lay in between. The germline V gene encodes CDR1 MDHEN and CDR2 SYDVKM. This CDR3 spans 14 amino acids. CDR3 region: CASSPDLSGNTIYF. DNA for the CDR3: TGTGCCAGCAGTCCGGACCTCTCTGGAAACACCATATATTTT.

The chain uses TRBV7-2 and TRBJ2-3; 9 bases are a match to TRBD1. The CDR3 is 15 amino acids. V shed 6 bases, J shed 3 bases, and the junction held 7 bases outside the gene matches. Germline CDR1 is SGHTA and CDR2 is FQGNSA. The DNA for the CDR3 is TGTGCCAGCAGTCTACCGGGACAGGGAACAGATACGCAGTATTTT. Its protein is CASSLPGQGTDTQYF.

This chain uses TRBV11-3 with TRBJ2-2; no definite D call. Trimming shortened V by 1 base and J by 7 bases, and 4 bases separated the two germline ends. Germline CDR1 is SGHNT and CDR2 is YENEEA. This CDR3 is 12 amino acids long. CDR3 loop: CASSLVDGELFF. The CDR3 DNA reads TGTGCCAGCAGCTTAGTTGACGGGGAGCTGTTTTTT. The full variable domain, its missing parts supplied by reference TRBV11-3 and TRBJ2-2, is EAGVVQSPRYKIIEKKQPVAFWCNPISGHNTLYWYLQNLGQGPELLIRYENEEAVDDSQLPKDRFSAERLKGVDSTLKIQPAELGDSAVYLCASSLVDGELFFGEGSRLTVL.

This chain connects TRBV5-1 to TRBJ1-1; 9 bases fit TRBD1. This CDR3 is 16 amino acids long. Germline assignment: CDR1 SGHRS and CDR2 YFSETQ. V dropped 0 bases and J dropped 0; count of bases not matched to a gene: 3. The CDR3 nucleotides are TGCGCCAGCAGCTTGGGGACAGGGGACTTGAACACTGAAGCTTTCTTT. Encoded protein: CASSLGTGDLNTEAFF.

Details on this clone: One end of the junction does not line up with germline, which may come from a read error. The chain combines TRBV7-7 with TRBJ2-5; 9 bases agree with TRBD2. CDR1 and CDR2 (germline): SSHAT, FNYEAQ (reference sequence). The CDR3 runs 17 residues. The CDR3 sequence: CASSSDLAGTGTETQYF. The CDR3 DNA sequence: TGTGCTAGCAGCTCCGATCTAGCGGGGACGGGAACGGAGACCCAGTACTTC.

The V gene is TRBV5-8, the J gene TRBJ2-2; the D is unclear. This CDR3 contains 15 residues. V dropped 1 base and J dropped 3 bases, with 10 bases sitting between them. Germline CDR1 and CDR2: SGHTS and YDEGEE. CDR3 sequence reads: CASSLLSRDTGELFF. In DNA, the CDR3 is TGTGCCAGCAGCTTGCTGAGTAGGGACACCGGGGAGCTGTTTTTT.